This TCR beta chain was observed in a study of blood T cell repertoires in COVID-19. CDR1 is MDHEN and CDR2 is SYDVKM in the germline V gene. Between the trimmed V and J ends, which lost 2 bases and 10 bases, there was a span of 11 bases. There are 12 residues in the CDR3. Using immunoSEQ multiplex PCR, the repertoire was profiled, and TCRdb retains in-frame clones only, with some absent. The sample comprises fewer than 250,000 clones, around 86% of which are singletons, and 7% to 9% rests with the top ten. The material sequenced was PBMCs or T cells enriched from blood (not recorded which). The sequence was collected from a man in his thirties or forties in a cohort exposed to, infected with or recovered from COVID-19 (not recorded which). The V gene is TRBV28, the J gene TRBJ1-1, with D hard to call. The CDR3 DNA reads as TGTGCCAGCAGTTTAGCCCCCTCGGGAGCTTTCTTT. It translates to CASSLAPSGAFF.